This T cell receptor beta chain was observed in a study of beta chain features in type 1 diabetes. All sorted populations exceeded 95% purity. Comments on this clone: The target antigen is unknown.

The CDR3 extends over 11 amino acids. Germline assignment: CDR1 SQVTM and CDR2 ANQGSEA. The J segment lost 12 bases and the V segment lost 5 bases, leaving 3 bases of the junction unmatched. Study results and caveats: For type 1 diabetes patients, VDJ junctions showed fewer insertions and more deletions. For patients, the naive, central memory and Treg TCRB repertoires appeared more alike than for healthy donors. Across all four CD4+ subsets, people with type 1 diabetes showed modestly shorter TCRB CDR3s.

Investigators reverse transcribed all isolated RNA, so they sequenced expressed TCRB transcripts. Method: immunoSEQ multiplex PCR; TCRdb's copy keeps in-frame clones and lacks some. The profile covers 500,000 to 700,000 clones, with about a sixth appearing a single time and 0.07% to 0.095% taken by the ten largest. This sequence originates from a man aged 18 to 30 in good health. The sample was naive CD4+ T cells from blood. This rearrangement joins TRBV29-1 to TRBJ2-2; 10 bases map to TRBD1. The CDR3 reads CSVRTGGKLFF. The CDR3 DNA follows: TGCAGCGTTAGGACAGGGGGGAAGCTGTTTTTT.